Following are 2 T cell receptor beta chains from one sample sequenced in a study of T cell responses to AZD1222 COVID-19 vaccine. Sequencing was performed with immunoSEQ multiplex PCR; in TCRdb, only in-frame clones are kept and a portion is missing. In the table there are 150,000 or so clones, roughly nine tenths of which are singletons. Sequenced here: peripheral blood, sampled 28 days after the second AZD1222 dose. The receptors were gathered from an adult who received the AZD1222 COVID-19 vaccine.

The rearrangement uses TRBV3-1 (or the pseudogene TRBV3-2) and TRBJ2-5; 7 bases align to TRBD2. This CDR3 is built from 16 residues. The J segment lost 5 bases and the V segment lost 4 bases, leaving 13 bases of the junction unmatched. Looked up from germline, CDR1 is LGHDT and CDR2 is YNNKEL (reference sequence). The CDR3 coding sequence is TGTGCCAGCAGCCTCCAGGGAAGCGGGACTGGGGAGACCCAGTACTTC. Protein product: CASSLQGSGTGETQYF.

The table lists this clone with a few counts. The chain combines TRBV24-1 with TRBJ2-3; possibly TRBD1 for D (6 bases). V lost 3 bases to trimming and J lost 6 bases, with 18 bases between them. Germline V gene lookup returns CDR1 KGHDR and CDR2 SFDVKD. CDR3 size: 16 residues. The CDR3 protein is CATSDPTGTLRDTQYF. CDR3 nucleotides: TGTGCCACCAGTGATCCCACGGGGACACTTAGGGATACGCAGTATTTT.